This record looks at one T cell receptor (beta chain) sequence and its context. Template switching added a universal primer site; cDNA carried unique molecular identifiers. TCRdb ran MiXCR on the 5' RACE reads and lists one entry per CDR3 protein. The table has 1.5 million to 2 million distinct CDR3 sequences, less than 35% seen once. The entry originates in a study of identical twins. This CDR3 is built from 13 residues. V was cut by 0 bases and J by 13 bases, with 14 bases left in between. In germline, CDR1 is SGHKS, CDR2 YYEKEE (reference sequence). The sequence was collected from a newborn girl in good health. V gene TRBV5-5 combines with J gene TRBJ2-4; the D gene is possibly TRBD2 (6 bases). The sample comprised cord blood. CDR3 amino acids: CASSLGLVAEQYF. CDR3 DNA sequence: TGTGCCAGCAGCTTGGGACTAGTAGCTGAGCAGTACTTC. Using reference TRBV5-5 and TRBJ2-4 for the parts outside the CDR3, the full variable domain is DAGVTQSPTHLIKTRGQQVTLRCSPISGHKSVSWYQQVLGQGPQFIFQYYEKEERGRGNFPDRFSARQFPNYSSELNVNALLLGDSALYLCASSLGLVAEQYFGAGTRLSVL.